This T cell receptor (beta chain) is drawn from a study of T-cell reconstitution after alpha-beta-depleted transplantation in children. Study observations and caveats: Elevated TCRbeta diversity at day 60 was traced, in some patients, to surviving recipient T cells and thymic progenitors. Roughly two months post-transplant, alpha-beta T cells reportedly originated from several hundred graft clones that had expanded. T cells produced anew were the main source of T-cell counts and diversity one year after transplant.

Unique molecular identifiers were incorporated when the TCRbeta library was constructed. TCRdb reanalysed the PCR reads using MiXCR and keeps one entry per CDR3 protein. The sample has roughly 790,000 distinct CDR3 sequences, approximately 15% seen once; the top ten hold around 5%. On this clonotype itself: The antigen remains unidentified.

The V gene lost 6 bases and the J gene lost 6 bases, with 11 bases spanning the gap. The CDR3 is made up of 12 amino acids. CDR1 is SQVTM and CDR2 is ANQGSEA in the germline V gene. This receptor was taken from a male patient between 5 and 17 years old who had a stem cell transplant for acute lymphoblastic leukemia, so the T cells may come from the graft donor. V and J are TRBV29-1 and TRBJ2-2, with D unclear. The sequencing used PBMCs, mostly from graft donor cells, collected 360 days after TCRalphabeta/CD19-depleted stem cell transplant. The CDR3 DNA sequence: TGCAGCGTGGGGATTTACTCCGGGGAGCTGTTTTTT. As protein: CSVGIYSGELFF.